This TCR beta chain was documented in a study of T cell clonality in common variable immunodeficiency. The protocol was immunoSEQ multiplex PCR, while the TCRdb copy is restricted to in-frame clones and leaves out a portion. This sample has 30,000 to 40,000 clones, each found more than once. V lost 2 bases, J lost 2 bases, and 11 bases lay in between. CDR3 size: 15 residues. From germline, CDR1 is SGHDN and CDR2 FVKESK. The study, taken as a whole, reports: Reportedly, TCR beta sequences from common variable immunodeficiency showed fewer deletions and N-nucleotide insertions. Repertoire-complication correlations in CVID were limited by patient heterogeneity. CVID subjects showed higher TCRbeta clonality than healthy controls.

This clone was picked up many times. No antigen is known for it. With the read ending 3 residues before the CDR3 end, the germline J gene is used to fill in that end. The source material was peripheral blood mononuclear cells. The chain combines TRBV14 with TRBJ2-3; D might be TRBD2 (5 bases). This receptor was identified in a human donor with common variable immunodeficiency. CDR3 bases read: TGTGCCAGCAGCCAATTCCAAGCGGCCACAGATACG. As protein: CASSQFQAATDT. In full, the CDR3 is CASSQFQAATDTQYF.